This TCR beta chain was observed in a study of T cells in Graves' hyperthyroidism and ophthalmopathy. The TCR beta CDR3 regions underwent amplification using RNA transcripts as the source. First-round RT-PCR with HTBI primers amplified the TCR CDR3 region. TCRdb used MiXCR to reprocess the multiplex PCR reads, holding one entry per CDR3 protein. The sample contains approximately 220,000 distinct CDR3 sequences, approximately 20% of which appear only once. Findings and limits, study-wide: Most thyroid-expanded clonotypes above 0.001 were also found in blood.

Only a few counts were recorded for this clonotype. The antigen is unknown. A much larger clone differs from this one at a single base, so this may be a read error. The CDR3 contains 13 residues. CDR1 and CDR2 from the germline V gene are LNHNV and YYDKDF (reference sequence). V lost 2 bases to trimming and J lost 5 bases, with 9 bases between them. The sequenced sample was blood. The source is a man aged 35 to 55 with Graves' hyperthyroidism. The chain has TRBV15 and TRBJ2-5; possible D gene TRBD2, 7 bases. In nucleotides, the CDR3 is TGTGCCACCAGCAGACGGGGGGCTGAGACCCAGTACTTC. Residues: CATSRRGAETQYF.